This entry is about one T cell receptor beta chain. The data were obtained in a study of blood T cell repertoires in COVID-19. Study-wide context: PBMCs, B-cell-depleted T cells, or T cells provided the cDNA or gDNA that made up the material.

The authors' processing: By means of reference gene primer amplification, nucleated cell counts were estimated. Only in-frame clones appear in the TCRdb table, and some are missing; sequencing was by immunoSEQ multiplex PCR. D and trimming were read from the DNA, whereas the V and J calls and clone size are those reported in that table. The sample contains fewer than 200,000 clones, roughly 89% of which appear only once. Germline values: CDR1 LGHDT, CDR2 YNNKEL (reference sequence). Trimming removed 4 bases from V and 7 bases from J; junction bases left unmatched: 8. The CDR3 extends over 15 amino acids. Those enrolled in Seattle joined during active infection and were followed longitudinally afterward.

What was sequenced was peripheral blood. This rearrangement joins TRBV3-1 (or the pseudogene TRBV3-2) to TRBJ1-5; 9 bases are shared with TRBD1. The source is a woman aged 65 to 85 with COVID-19, enrolled during active disease. The CDR3 DNA reads TGTGCCAGCAGCCGCGGAACAGGGGGCGGACAGCCCCAGCATTTT. Protein sequence: CASSRGTGGGQPQHF.